The source of this T cell receptor beta chain is a study of T-cell memory formation after mild COVID-19. Findings and limits, study-wide: Cross-reactive memory appears to have joined, as suggested by some responding clones showing up in pre-infection memory.

The CDR3 totals 14 residues. The V and J ends lost 5 bases and 0 bases respectively, with 8 bases between them. This clonotype has only a few counts. The target antigen is unknown. One entry per CDR3 protein results from TCRdb running MiXCR on the 5' RACE reads. The data contain about 110,000 distinct CDR3 sequences, 15% to 20% of them singletons. The sequencing sample was made of PBMCs or a T cell subset sorted from them (not recorded which). This sequence was found in a young man who had mild COVID-19 (a few samples of this study predate the infection). Cell type and time point are not known. The gene calls are TRBV12-3 or TRBV12-4 and TRBJ1-3; D gene ambiguous. The CDR3 protein is CASSIISSGNTIYF. As DNA, the CDR3 is TGTGCCAGCAGTATAATATCCTCTGGAAACACCATATATTTT.